The source of this T cell receptor (beta chain) is a study of CD8 T cells in ankylosing spondylitis. Overall study findings and caveats: A motif in TCR beta, a set of 8 or 9 highly homologous variants, appeared characteristic of ankylosing spondylitis blood.

This clonotype has a handful of counts. The target antigen is unknown. V was clipped by 5 bases and J by 4 bases, with 17 bases between them. The CDR3 spans 15 residues. Germline CDR1 SGHVS, CDR2 FQNEAQ. TCRdb reprocessed the 5' RACE reads via MiXCR and lists one record per CDR3 protein. The data show 450,000 to 550,000 distinct CDR3 sequences, 5.3% seen once. Sequencing was performed on blood, either unsorted or a sorted T cell fraction (not recorded which). The chain combines TRBV7-8 with TRBJ1-2; tentatively, D is TRBD1 (6 bases). The TCR sequence derives from a male donor with ankylosing spondylitis. The DNA for the CDR3 is TGTGCCAGCAGCGCGATATTGGACAGCATCTATGGCTACACCTTC. Translating gives CASSAILDSIYGYTF.